This entry describes one T cell receptor beta chain. The sample belongs to a study of T cell changes during pregnancy in multiple sclerosis. The V end was cut by 4 bases, the J end by 4 bases, with 9 bases between. CDR1 is SGHRS, CDR2 YFSETQ, per germline. The CDR3 covers 13 residues. Repertoires were generated with immunoSEQ multiplex PCR, while TCRdb's copy carries only in-frame clones and drops some. The sample has around 40,000 clones, approximately 92% seen once. This TCR was recovered from a female donor with multiple sclerosis, enrolled in a pregnancy study. This specimen consisted of CD8+ T cells from peripheral blood mononuclear cells, obtained in the third trimester of pregnancy. The genes are TRBV5-1 and TRBJ2-1; unclear D gene. CDR3 coding DNA: TGCGCCAGCAGCCTTCTTAATTACAATGAGCAGTTCTTC. Translation gives CASSLLNYNEQFF.